Following are 10 T cell receptor beta chains from one sample sequenced in a study of blood T cell repertoires in COVID-19. This table comes from immunoSEQ multiplex PCR, and its TCRdb copy is limited to in-frame clones, with some not included. The repertoire has fewer than 500,000 clones, roughly 88% of them found once; the top ten carry approximately 1%. The source material was PBMCs or T cells enriched from blood (not recorded which). The receptors stem from a woman younger than 45 with acute COVID-19.

V usage is TRBV7-6 and J usage is TRBJ2-5, with 10 bases aligning to TRBD2. The V gene's germline CDR1 is SGHVS and CDR2 FNYEAQ. The V segment lost 5 bases and the J segment 2 bases; nucleotides outside the gene matches: 5. The CDR3 runs to 15 residues. In nucleotides, the CDR3 is TGTGCCAGCAGCACCAAGACTAGCGGGCAAGAGACCCAGTACTTC. It specifies CASSTKTSGQETQYF.

This clone was picked up a small number of times. The rearrangement links TRBV7-9 to TRBJ2-7, with 11 bases lining up with TRBD2. The CDR3 spans 19 residues. After removal of 4 bases from V and 2 bases from J, the junction contained 16 bases not matched to a gene. From germline, CDR1 is SEHNR and CDR2 FQNEAQ (reference sequence). The CDR3 DNA sequence: TGTGCCAGCAGCTACCCACCCCCTAGCGGGGGGTCTTGGACCTACGAGCAGTACTTC. The encoded protein is CASSYPPPSGGSWTYEQYF. Variable domain in full (rest from reference TRBV7-9 and TRBJ2-7): DTGVSQNPRHKITKRGQNVTFRCDPISEHNRLYWYRQTLGQGPEFLTYFQNEAQLEKSRLLSDRFSAERPKGSFSTLEIQRTEQGDSAMYLCASSYPPPSGGSWTYEQYFGPGTRLTVT.

CDR3 sequence: CASSPAGGPDTQYF. The CDR3 nucleotides read TGTGCCAGCAGCCCGGCGGGGGGGCCAGATACGCAGTATTTT. The chain employs TRBV7-2 and TRBJ2-3, with 9 bases identical to TRBD2. V lost 5 bases to trimming and J lost 4 bases; unmatched junction nucleotides: 4. The CDR3 loop spans 14 amino acids. The germline V gene has CDR1 SGHTA and CDR2 FQGNSA.

The chain uses TRBV30 and TRBJ1-5; no reliable D call. The CDR3 has 13 residues. Trimming pared 2 bases from V and 2 bases from J, leaving 7 bases between. The germline CDR1 and CDR2 sequences are GTSNPN and SVGIG (reference sequence). The chain's CDR3 is CAWSSEGNQPQHF. CDR3 bases: TGTGCCTGGAGTTCAGAGGGCAATCAGCCCCAGCATTTT.

This clone was seen more than once but under ten times. This chain joins TRBV5-1 and TRBJ1-6; D is uncertain. CDR1 is SGHRS, CDR2 YFSETQ, per germline. The CDR3 loop spans 14 amino acids. V lost 2 bases to trimming and J lost 9 bases, with 12 bases between them. CDR3 in amino acids: CASSLPSTGSPLHF. DNA of the CDR3: TGCGCCAGCAGCTTACCATCAACGGGTTCACCCCTCCACTTT.

Details on this clone: The sample has other DNA sequences that encode this CDR3 too. The rearrangement joins TRBV7-3 to TRBJ1-1, with D maybe TRBD1 (6 bases). The V and J ends lost 4 bases and 3 bases respectively, with 9 bases between them. Per the germline V gene, CDR1 is SGHTA and CDR2 is FQGTGA. This CDR3 has 13 amino acids. The CDR3 sequence is CASSSTGYTEAFF. The CDR3 coding sequence is TGTGCCAGCAGCTCCACAGGGTACACTGAAGCTTTCTTT.

The V gene is TRBV3-1 (or the pseudogene TRBV3-2), the J gene TRBJ1-2; the match to TRBD1 covers 9 bases. The CDR3 sequence is 16 residues long. J was trimmed by 5 bases and V by 3 bases; bases with no gene match: 10. The V gene's germline CDR1 is LGHDT and CDR2 YNNKEL (reference sequence). The CDR3, as DNA: TGTGCCAGCAGCCACGCGGACAGGGGTTCAGGGTATGGCTACACCTTC. Amino acids: CASSHADRGSGYGYTF.

The chain joins TRBV9 to TRBJ2-3; D perhaps matches TRBD2 (6 bases). Germline V gene sequence: CDR1 SGDLS, CDR2 YYNGEE. The V end was cut by 0 bases, the J end by 10 bases, with 21 bases between. The CDR3 is 16 residues long. The CDR3 reads CASSVVIVARGGAQYF. The DNA for the CDR3 is TGTGCCAGCAGCGTAGTTATAGTGGCCCGAGGAGGGGCGCAGTATTTT.

Regarding this clone: Germline and junction disagree at one end, which may indicate a read error. The J gene is TRBJ1-1, the V gene TRBV6-5, with D possibly matching TRBD1 (5 bases). CDR1 MNHEY and CDR2 SVGAGI come from the germline V gene. CDR3 length equals 14 residues. In nucleotides, the CDR3 is TGTGCCAGCATAGTAGGGGAAGGGTACACGGAAGCTTTCTTT. This translates into CASIVGEGYTEAFF.

The V gene is TRBV7-6, the J gene TRBJ2-7, with 11 bases identical to TRBD1. The CDR3 loop spans 16 amino acids. CDR1 is SGHVS, CDR2 FNYEAQ, per germline. The V gene end was trimmed by 5 bases and the J gene end by 0 bases; junction bases not matched to a gene: 6. CDR3 in DNA: TGTGCCAGCAGCCAAGGACAGGGGGCTAGCTCCTACGAGCAGTACTTC. Amino acids: CASSQGQGASSYEQYF.